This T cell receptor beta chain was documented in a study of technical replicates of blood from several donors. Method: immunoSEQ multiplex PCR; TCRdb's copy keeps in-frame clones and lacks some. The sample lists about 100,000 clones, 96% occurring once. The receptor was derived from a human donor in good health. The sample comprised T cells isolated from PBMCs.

CDR3 region: CASSQAEGGVYNEQFF. CDR3 bases: TGCGCCAGCAGCCAAGCAGAAGGGGGGGTATACAATGAGCAGTTCTTC. This rearrangement joins TRBV4-1 to TRBJ2-1; D might be TRBD2 (7 bases). The V end was cut by 1 base, the J end by 4 bases, with 14 bases between. From germline, CDR1 is MGHRA and CDR2 YSYEKL. This CDR3 has 16 residues.